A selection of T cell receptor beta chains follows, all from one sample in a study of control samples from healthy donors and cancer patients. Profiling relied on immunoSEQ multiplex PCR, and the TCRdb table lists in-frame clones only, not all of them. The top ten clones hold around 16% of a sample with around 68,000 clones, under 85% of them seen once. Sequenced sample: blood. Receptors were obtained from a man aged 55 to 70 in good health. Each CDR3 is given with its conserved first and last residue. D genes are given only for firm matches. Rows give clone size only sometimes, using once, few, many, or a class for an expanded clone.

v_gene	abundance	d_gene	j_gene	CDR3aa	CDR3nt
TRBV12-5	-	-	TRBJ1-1	CASGFRKAGASNTEAFF	TGTGCTAGTGGTTTCCGGAAAGCAGGGGCCTCGAACACTGAAGCTTTCTTT
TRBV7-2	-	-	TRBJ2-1	CASSPRTYNEQFF	TGTGCCAGCAGCCCACGCACCTACAATGAGCAGTTCTTC
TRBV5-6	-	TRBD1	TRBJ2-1	CASSLGVRQGSYNEQFF	TGTGCCAGCAGCTTGGGAGTTAGACAGGGCTCCTACAATGAGCAGTTCTTC
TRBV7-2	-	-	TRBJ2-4	CASSLHWAIEAKNIQYF	TGTGCCAGCAGCTTACATTGGGCAATCGAAGCCAAAAACATTCAGTACTTC
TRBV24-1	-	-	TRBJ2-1	CATSQFGQGSYNEQFF	TGTGCCACCAGTCAGTTCGGTCAGGGATCCTACAATGAGCAGTTCTTC
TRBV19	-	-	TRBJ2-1	CASSIGPSSYNEQFF	TGTGCCAGTAGTATCGGGCCCTCCTCCTACAATGAGCAGTTCTTC
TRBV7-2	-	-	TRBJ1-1	CASSLAARGEKAFF	TGTGCCAGCAGCCTAGCAGCCAGGGGAGAGAAAGCTTTCTTT
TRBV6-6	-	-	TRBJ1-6	CASSETAWNSPLHF	TGTGCCAGCAGCGAGACAGCGTGGAATTCACCCCTCCACTTT
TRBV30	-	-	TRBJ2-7	CAWSVRLQGYEQYF	TGTGCCTGGAGTGTAAGGTTACAGGGATACGAGCAGTACTTC
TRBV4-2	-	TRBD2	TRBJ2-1	CASSPRTSGSYNEQFF	TGTGCCAGCAGCCCCCGGACTAGCGGGAGTTATAATGAGCAGTTCTTC
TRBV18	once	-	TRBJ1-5	CASSLGGVNQPQHF	TGTGCCAGCTCACTAGGCGGCGTCAATCAGCCCCAGCATTTT
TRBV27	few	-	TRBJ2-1	CASSLVGVGEQFF	TGTGCCAGCAGTTTAGTAGGCGTCGGAGAGCAGTTCTTC
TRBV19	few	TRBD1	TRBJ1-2	CASSPRQGGSNGYTF	TGTGCCAGTAGTCCACGACAGGGCGGTTCGAATGGCTACACCTTC
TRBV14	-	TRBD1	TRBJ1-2	CASSHEGTATHGYTF	TGTGCCAGCAGCCACGAAGGGACAGCCACCCATGGCTACACCTTC
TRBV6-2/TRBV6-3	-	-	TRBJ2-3	CASSYSTSADTQYF	TGTGCCAGCAGTTACTCCACTAGTGCAGATACGCAGTATTTT
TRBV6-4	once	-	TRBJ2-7	CASRLGSRDTVEYPSYEQYF	TGTGCCAGCAGATTGGGTTCGAGGGATACTGTTGAATATCCCTCCTACGAGCAGTACTTC
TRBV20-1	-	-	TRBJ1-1	CSASRPGDTEAFF	TGCAGTGCTAGTCGTCCGGGGGACACTGAAGCTTTCTTT
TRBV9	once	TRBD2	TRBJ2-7	CASSGLAGSAESEQYF	TGTGCCAGCAGCGGACTAGCGGGGAGTGCAGAGAGCGAGCAGTACTTC
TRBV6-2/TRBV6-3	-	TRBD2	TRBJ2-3	CASSYDPGLARTDTQYF	TGTGCCAGCAGTTATGATCCAGGACTAGCGAGAACGGATACGCAGTATTTT
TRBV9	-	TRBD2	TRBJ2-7	CASSVDSITSGSYEQYF	TGTGCCAGCAGCGTAGACAGCATAACTAGCGGATCCTACGAGCAGTACTTC
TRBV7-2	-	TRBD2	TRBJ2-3	CASSPRVAGADTQYF	TGTGCCAGCAGCCCCAGGGTAGCGGGAGCAGATACGCAGTATTTT
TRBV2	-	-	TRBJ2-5	CAQGAGGTQETQYF	TGTGCCCAGGGGGCGGGAGGGACACAAGAGACCCAGTACTTC
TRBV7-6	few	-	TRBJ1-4	CASSLVGDGGEKLFF	TGTGCCAGCAGCTTAGTGGGGGATGGCGGGGAAAAACTGTTTTTT
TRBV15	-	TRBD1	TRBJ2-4	CATSTHRGESIQYF	TGTGCCACCAGCACCCACAGGGGAGAGAGCATTCAGTACTTC
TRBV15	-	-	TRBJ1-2	CATSRVGGSPLLFSYTF	TGTGCCACCAGCAGAGTTGGTGGGAGCCCCCTCCTTTTTTCCTACACCTTC
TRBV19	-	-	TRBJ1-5	CASSMAGNQPQHF	TGTGCCAGTAGTATGGCGGGGAATCAGCCCCAGCATTTT
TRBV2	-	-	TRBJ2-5	CASSEGQGQETQYF	TGTGCCAGCAGTGAAGGGCAGGGGCAAGAGACCCAGTACTTC
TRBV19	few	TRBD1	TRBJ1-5	CASSKEGALRQPQHF	TGTGCCAGTAGTAAGGAGGGGGCGCTGAGGCAGCCCCAGCATTTT
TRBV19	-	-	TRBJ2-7	CASSGGYEQYF	TGTGCCAGTAGTGGGGGTTACGAGCAGTACTTC
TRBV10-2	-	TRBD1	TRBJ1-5	CASRQGAGNQPQHF	TGCGCCAGCCGGCAGGGGGCCGGCAATCAGCCCCAGCATTTT
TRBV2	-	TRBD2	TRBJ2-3	CASSAGGLASTEPDTQYF	TGTGCCAGCAGTGCAGGGGGACTAGCGTCTACAGAACCAGATACGCAGTATTTT
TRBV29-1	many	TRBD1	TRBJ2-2	CSAVGQANTGELFF	TGCAGCGCCGTGGGACAGGCAAACACCGGGGAGCTGTTTTTT
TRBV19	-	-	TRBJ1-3	CASSAINRGDSGNTIYF	TGTGCCAGTAGTGCAATTAACCGAGGGGACTCTGGAAACACCATATATTTT
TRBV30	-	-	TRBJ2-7	CAWSPRKGDTSFRQYF	TGTGCCTGGAGCCCTCGTAAGGGGGACACTTCTTTTAGGCAGTACTTC
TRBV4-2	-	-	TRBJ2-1	CASSLSGEPYNEQFF	TGTGCCAGCAGCCTTAGCGGAGAACCCTACAATGAGCAGTTCTTC
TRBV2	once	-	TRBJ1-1	CADQVSVNTEAFF	TGTGCCGATCAAGTGTCGGTTAACACTGAAGCTTTCTTT
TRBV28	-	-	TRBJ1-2	CASSSEDRAYGYTF	TGTGCCAGCAGTTCCGAGGATCGGGCGTATGGCTACACCTTC
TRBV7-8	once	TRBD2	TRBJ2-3	CASSLALKRRESTDTQYF	TGTGCCAGCAGCTTAGCGCTAAAGAGGCGGGAGAGCACAGATACGCAGTATTTT
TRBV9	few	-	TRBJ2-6	CASSVDQAGANVLTF	TGTGCCAGCAGCGTAGATCAGGCTGGGGCCAACGTCCTGACTTTC
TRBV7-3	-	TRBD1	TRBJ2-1	CASSPRQGEQFF	TGTGCCAGCAGCCCCCGACAGGGGGAGCAGTTCTTC
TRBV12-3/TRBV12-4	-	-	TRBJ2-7	CASSLTLYEQYF	TGTGCCAGCAGTCTCACCCTCTACGAGCAGTACTTC
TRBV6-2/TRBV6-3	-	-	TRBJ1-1	CASSYSFNRGTNTEAFF	TGTGCCAGCAGTTACTCTTTTAACCGGGGCACGAACACTGAAGCTTTCTTT
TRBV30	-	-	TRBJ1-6	CAWSGQQGPLHF	TGTGCCTGGAGCGGACAACAGGGTCCCCTCCACTTT
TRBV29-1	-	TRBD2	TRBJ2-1	CSVEDLSGRDLYNEQFF	TGCAGCGTTGAGGACCTTAGCGGGAGGGATCTCTACAATGAGCAGTTCTTC
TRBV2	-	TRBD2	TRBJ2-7	CASSPAGTSVEQYF	TGTGCCAGCAGCCCAGCCGGGACTAGCGTCGAGCAGTACTTC